Each of the 27 T cell receptor beta chains below was sequenced from the same sample in a study of beta chain features in type 1 diabetes. Study outcomes and limitations: Moderate yet significant TCRB CDR3 shortening was seen in Type 1 diabetes patients in all four CD4+ subsets.

Expressed TCRB transcripts were sequenced because the isolated RNA had all been reverse transcribed beforehand. Repertoires were generated with immunoSEQ multiplex PCR, while TCRdb's copy carries only in-frame clones and drops some. The table records some 700,000 clones, around 15% of them present only once. No antigen has been identified for these receptors. Sequencing was done on a sample of naive CD4+ T cells from blood. All receptors derive from a man between 18 and 29 years old with type 1 diabetes.

The chain employs TRBV4-1 and TRBJ2-7, with 12 bases fitting TRBD1. V lost 3 bases and J lost 4; bases outside the gene matches: 1. Germline CDR1 and CDR2: MGHRA and YSYEKL. This CDR3 has 14 residues. CDR3 loop: CASSQGQGAYEQYF. For the CDR3, the DNA is TGCGCCAGCAGCCAGGGACAGGGGGCGTACGAGCAGTACTTC.

The chain uses TRBV11-2 and TRBJ2-3; 12 bases fit TRBD2. The V and J ends lost 3 bases and 1 base, in that order; junction bases with no gene match: 11. Germline V gene lookup returns CDR1 SGHAT and CDR2 FQNNGV. The CDR3 is 19 residues long. CDR3 sequence (DNA): TGTGCCAGCAGCTTCTCCGCTAGCGGGAGGGGCGTGGGCACAGATACGCAGTATTTT. Protein product: CASSFSASGRGVGTDTQYF.

V and J are TRBV5-1 and TRBJ2-5; 7 bases align to TRBD2. V shed 4 bases, J shed 4 bases, and the junction held 10 bases outside the gene matches. The length of the CDR3 is 15 residues. Germline values: CDR1 SGHRS, CDR2 YFSETQ. The CDR3 region has the DNA TGCGCCAGCAGCATTGTGAGGGGCGGGGGAGAGACCCAGTACTTC. Encoded protein: CASSIVRGGGETQYF.

This clone was counted between two and nine times. The chain has TRBV29-1 and TRBJ1-2, with 7 bases identical to TRBD1. From germline, CDR1 is SQVTM and CDR2 ANQGSEA. Germline trimming cut 5 bases from V and 3 bases from J; bases unmatched to any gene: 9. The CDR3 contains 14 residues. The DNA of the CDR3 is TGCAGCGTTAACCTAGGGGGCGCCGACTATGGCTACACCTTC. Encoded protein: CSVNLGGADYGYTF.

V is TRBV4-2 and J is TRBJ2-2, with 9 bases matching TRBD1. CDR3 length: 15 residues. From germline, CDR1 is LGHNA and CDR2 YNFKEQ. Unmatched junction bases numbered 3, after V lost 5 bases and J lost 2 bases. In nucleotides, the CDR3 is TGTGCCAGCAGCTTGGACAGGGGTAACACCGGGGAGCTGTTTTTT. It specifies CASSLDRGNTGELFF.

Notes on this clone: Other nucleotide sequences from this sample produce the same CDR3. This sequence joins TRBV5-1 and TRBJ1-1; maybe TRBD1 (5 bases). Germline V gene lookup returns CDR1 SGHRS and CDR2 YFSETQ. CDR3 length: 14 amino acids. Trimming cost V 0 bases and J 1 base, with 7 bases left between them. CDR3 sequence (DNA): TGCGCCAGCAGCTTGGCGGGGACGAACACTGAAGCTTTCTTT. Its protein is CASSLAGTNTEAFF.

The gene calls are TRBV21-1 and TRBJ1-5. TRBV21-1 is noted as a pseudogene. The CDR3 is 15 residues long. The CDR3 sequence is CASNPGTSSNQPQHF. In DNA form, the CDR3 reads TGTGCCAGCAACCCCGGGACCTCTAGCAATCAGCCCCAGCATTTT.

This clone was counted a few times. This sequence joins TRBV19 and TRBJ2-3; D is undetermined. The CDR3 runs 13 residues. Trimming took off 3 bases at V and 3 bases at J, with 7 bases between the two ends. Per the germline V gene, CDR1 is LNHDA and CDR2 is SQIVND (reference sequence). The CDR3 loop reads CASSIPATDTQYF. The CDR3, as DNA: TGTGCCAGTAGTATCCCAGCAACAGATACGCAGTATTTT.

This clone was picked up a small number of times. This sequence joins TRBV30 and TRBJ1-2; no reliable D call. The germline V and J ends were trimmed by 4 bases and 3 bases, with 18 bases remaining between them. Germline CDR1 reads GTSNPN; CDR2 reads SVGIG (reference sequence). The CDR3 consists of 15 residues. CDR3 coding DNA: TGTGCCTGGAAGGGTCAGATTATGGGGTACTATGGCTACACCTTC. It codes for CAWKGQIMGYYGYTF.

This clone was observed a few times. The J gene is TRBJ2-7, the V gene TRBV2, with D possibly being TRBD2 (5 bases). The CDR3 loop spans 14 amino acids. Looked up from germline, CDR1 is SNHLY and CDR2 is FYNNEI. V lost 4 bases, J lost 5 bases, and 15 bases lay in between. The CDR3 loop is CASSVEKAAHEQYF. The CDR3 DNA is TGTGCCAGCAGTGTGGAGAAAGCGGCCCACGAGCAGTACTTC.

J is TRBJ2-1 and V is TRBV29-1; 9 bases line up with TRBD2. CDR1 and CDR2 (germline): SQVTM, ANQGSEA. The CDR3 totals 15 residues. The V gene end was trimmed by 3 bases and the J gene end by 4 bases; junction bases not matched to a gene: 7. The CDR3 is CSVDRGGGTYNEQFF. DNA of the CDR3: TGCAGCGTTGATCGCGGGGGGGGTACTTACAATGAGCAGTTCTTC.

The V call is TRBV19, the J call TRBJ1-2; 8 bases match TRBD1. The germline V gene has CDR1 LNHDA and CDR2 SQIVND (reference sequence). J lost 3 bases, V lost 3 bases, and 6 bases had no gene match. The CDR3 is 15 amino acids. DNA for the CDR3: TGTGCCAGTAGTATGAGGACAGGGTCACACTATGGCTACACCTTC. Protein sequence: CASSMRTGSHYGYTF.

The chain employs TRBV11-3 and TRBJ1-1, with D possibly matching TRBD1 (6 bases). V gave up 3 bases and J gave up 5 bases, with 16 bases separating them. CDR1 is SGHNT and CDR2 is YENEEA in the germline V gene. The CDR3 is made up of 15 amino acids. The CDR3 coding sequence is TGTGCCAGCAGCTTTGGGGACACCCGAGGGACTGAAGCTTTCTTT. Protein sequence: CASSFGDTRGTEAFF.

This chain uses TRBV9 with TRBJ1-6; the D is unclear. Trimming left V 0 bases short and J 10 bases short, with 14 bases between. The germline gives CDR1 SGDLS, CDR2 YYNGEE. The CDR3 runs to 15 residues. The CDR3 DNA sequence: TGTGCCAGCAGCGTAGAGGACCCCCGAGGCTCACCCCTCCACTTT. This encodes CASSVEDPRGSPLHF. The full variable domain, rest sourced from reference TRBV9 and TRBJ1-6, is DSGVTQTPKHLITATGQRVTLRCSPRSGDLSVYWYQQSLDQGLQFLIQYYNGEERAKGNILERFSAQQFPDLHSELNLSSLELGDSALYFCASSVEDPRGSPLHFGNGTRLTVT.

The rearrangement links TRBV18 to TRBJ2-4; D perhaps matches TRBD2 (5 bases). Trimming shortened V by 5 bases and J by 3 bases, and 11 bases separated the two germline ends. There are 14 residues in the CDR3. Germline assignment: CDR1 KGHSH and CDR2 LQKENI. CDR3 amino acids: CASSAGESKNIQYF. DNA for the CDR3: TGTGCCAGCTCAGCCGGGGAGAGCAAAAACATTCAGTACTTC.

This chain links TRBV7-8 with TRBJ2-7, with TRBD1 as a possible D gene (5 bases). V gave up 2 bases and J gave up 6 bases, with 14 bases separating them. There are 14 residues in the CDR3. Germline V gene lookup returns CDR1 SGHVS and CDR2 FQNEAQ. As DNA, the CDR3 is TGTGCCAGCAGCTTAATGTCAGGGATAGGCGAGCAGTACTTC. Its protein product is CASSLMSGIGEQYF.

The V and J genes are TRBV19 and TRBJ2-1, with D perhaps matching TRBD1 (6 bases). Germline assignment: CDR1 LNHDA and CDR2 SQIVND (reference sequence). This CDR3 contains 17 residues. V was cut by 0 bases and J by 0 bases, with 12 bases left in between. This CDR3 is CASSIEDSPTSYNEQFF. The DNA of the CDR3 is TGTGCCAGTAGTATAGAGGACAGTCCCACCTCCTACAATGAGCAGTTCTTC.

The chain has TRBV9 and TRBJ2-1, with D maybe TRBD2 (6 bases). V dropped 1 base and J dropped 1 base, with 12 bases sitting between them. Germline CDR1 reads SGDLS; CDR2 reads YYNGEE. CDR3 length equals 16 residues. CDR3 DNA: TGTGCCAGCAGCGTAAACCCCGGGACTTCCTACAATGAGCAGTTCTTC. As protein: CASSVNPGTSYNEQFF.

The gene calls are TRBV9 and TRBJ2-3, with 11 bases matching TRBD2. Germline CDR1 and CDR2: SGDLS and YYNGEE. The ends lost 2 bases at V and 4 bases at J; junction bases unmatched: 15. The CDR3 has 19 amino acids. The CDR3 is CASSVRTSGGLGSADTQYF. The DNA for the CDR3 is TGTGCCAGCAGCGTTCGAACTAGCGGGGGCCTAGGGTCCGCAGATACGCAGTATTTT.

This clone was detected a few times. The DNA of the CDR3 is TGTGCCATCAGTGAGAAATCTGGGGCCAACGTCCTGACTTTC. This translates into CAISEKSGANVLTF. The rearrangement joins TRBV10-3 to TRBJ2-6; D gene ambiguous. Germline V lookup: CDR1 ENHRY, CDR2 SYGVKD. The CDR3 contains 14 residues. V was clipped by 2 bases and J by 1 base, with 3 bases between them.

The chain is built from TRBV7-8 and TRBJ2-2; no reliable D call. Trimming pared 6 bases from V and 4 bases from J, leaving 12 bases between. Germline V gives CDR1 SGHVS, CDR2 FQNEAQ. The CDR3 is 14 amino acids. CDR3 protein: CASRQISVTGELFF. As DNA, the CDR3 is TGTGCCAGCAGACAGATCTCGGTCACCGGGGAGCTGTTTTTT.

This clone was counted a few times. V and J are TRBV25-1 and TRBJ2-1; no reliable D call. The germline gives CDR1 MGHDK, CDR2 SYGVNS. Trimming stripped 1 base from V and 3 bases from J, with 7 bases between. There are 14 residues in the CDR3. As DNA, the CDR3 is TGTGCCAGCAGTGAATCAAACAGCTACAATGAGCAGTTCTTC. Protein sequence: CASSESNSYNEQFF.

This clone came up a few times. This sequence joins TRBV6-5 and TRBJ2-5; unclear D gene. Germline V gene data show CDR1 as MNHEY and CDR2 as SVGAGI. This CDR3 region has 15 residues. The germline V and J ends were trimmed by 0 bases and 5 bases, with 13 bases remaining between them. CDR3 in amino acids: CASSYSGRVYETQYF. The DNA for the CDR3 is TGTGCCAGCAGTTACTCAGGCAGAGTCTACGAGACCCAGTACTTC.

The chain carries TRBV30 and TRBJ2-7; perhaps TRBD1 as D (5 bases). CDR3 length equals 15 residues. Germline assignment: CDR1 GTSNPN and CDR2 SVGIG (reference sequence). V lost 6 bases and J 3 bases, leaving 21 bases between the germline ends. The CDR3 spells CACSILGATFYEQYF. CDR3 in DNA: TGTGCCTGCTCCATTTTAGGGGCCACCTTCTACGAGCAGTACTTC.

This clone was seen a few times. The chain recombines TRBV13 with TRBJ1-2; no clear D gene. The V and J ends lost 6 bases and 6 bases respectively, with 20 bases between them. The CDR3 sequence is 15 residues long. In germline, CDR1 is PRHDT, CDR2 FYEKMQ (reference sequence). Written as DNA, the CDR3 is TGTGCCAGCAGTCCCCTTCCGCCTCGTGCGGATGGCTACACCTTC. Residues: CASSPLPPRADGYTF. Full variable domain (outside the CDR3, taken from reference TRBV13 and TRBJ1-2): AAGVIQSPRHLIKEKRETATLKCYPIPRHDTVYWYQQGPGQDPQFLISFYEKMQSDKGSIPDRFSAQQFSDYHSELNMSSLELGDSALYFCASSPLPPRADGYTFGSGTRLTVV.

This sequence joins TRBV27 and TRBJ1-5; D is ambiguous. CDR1 is MNHEY and CDR2 is SMNVEV in the germline V gene (reference sequence). The V and J ends lost 0 bases and 4 bases respectively, with 4 bases between them. This CDR3 spans 13 amino acids. The CDR3 region is CASSLSLNQPQHF. CDR3 in DNA: TGTGCCAGCAGTTTATCTCTAAATCAGCCCCAGCATTTT.

The chain is built from TRBV7-6 and TRBJ2-5; no definite D call. The CDR3 runs to 15 residues. Germline CDR1 SGHVS, CDR2 FNYEAQ. The V end lost 2 bases, the J end lost 0 bases, and 10 bases lay between the germline ends. CDR3 in amino acids: CASSLNPDHQETQYF. The CDR3 region has the DNA TGTGCCAGCAGCTTAAATCCAGACCACCAAGAGACCCAGTACTTC. The full variable domain, completed using reference TRBV7-6 and TRBJ2-5, is GAGVSQSPRYKVTKRGQDVALRCDPISGHVSLYWYRQALGQGPEFLTYFNYEAQQDKSGLPNDRFSAERPEGSISTLTIQRTEQRDSAMYRCASSLNPDHQETQYFGPGTRLLVL.